This T cell receptor beta chain came from a study of OX40 agonist ivuxolimab in advanced cancers. For context, the study as a whole: Ivuxolimab was an agonistic, fully human IgG2 monoclonal antibody directed against OX40 (CD134), a costimulatory receptor. Intravenous ivuxolimab was administered to patients every 2 weeks at six dose levels: 0.01, 0.1, 0.3, 1.5, 3 and 10 mg/kg. Of the roughly 53 patients in dose escalation, some 19 had hepatocellular carcinoma, some 15 had melanoma, 9 had renal cell carcinoma and 9 had head and neck cancer. In the dose-escalation cohort, 75% to 85% of patients were male, and the mean age was 60 years with a range of roughly 23 to 90. Prior anti-PD-1, anti-PD-L1 or anti-CTLA-4 therapy was permitted, and checkpoint inhibitors had been received by around 40% of dose-escalation patients. Partial responses were achieved by three dose-escalation patients, of whom one had hepatocellular carcinoma and two had cutaneous melanoma. The purpose of peripheral TCRbeta sequencing was to test whether ivuxolimab changed TCR sequence diversity and led to clonal T-cell expansion. The monotherapy dose-escalation portion (N of about 52 patients) of the phase I ivuxolimab trial is reported in the paper. Study-wide findings and limitations: At doses from 0.1 to 3.0 mg/kg, clonal expansion was seen in both CD4+ and CD8+ blood T cells between baseline and week 6. In the 0.1-3.0 mg/kg groups, partial responders were among the patients with the lowest normalized peripheral clonal expansion, particularly in CD8+ T cells. Low levels of normalized T-cell clonal expansion were also seen in some patients who did not respond. After ivuxolimab, expanded clones were on average more numerous among CD8+ T cells than among CD4+ T cells. Which antigens the clonally expanded peripheral T cells were specific for was not determined.

The trial excluded patients who had a history of autoimmune disease or who were on systemic immunosuppression. Peripheral blood for TCR sequencing was collected from all dose cohorts at baseline, on cycle 4 day 1, and on cycle 7 day 1. The samples were drawn from a first-in-human, open-label, multicenter phase I dose-escalation trial of ivuxolimab. Adults with locally advanced or metastatic head and neck squamous cell, hepatocellular, melanoma or renal cell carcinoma were enrolled in the trial. CD4+ and CD8+ T cells were sorted separately from peripheral blood before TCR sequencing. Genomic DNA was isolated from the sorted cells so that the TCRbeta CDR3 region could be sequenced. TCRbeta CDR3 regions were sequenced using the immunoSEQ Assay. The table comes from immuneACCESS by way of TCRdb, which keeps in-frame sequences with V and J called. Part of the clones is missing from these tables; in studies checked, under half for an unresolved V gene and the rest for unknown reasons. In this sample the table shows roughly 100,000 clones, about 87% of which occur a single time. 0.79% of the sample rests with the top ten.

V trim: 5 bases; J trim: 3 bases; unmatched bases: 3. The CDR3 runs 14 amino acids, cysteine and phenylalanine included. Just the 42-base CDR3 DNA is kept, in frame starting at base 1. The germline V gene gives CDR1 as MDHEN and CDR2 as SYDVKM. On this clone: The antigen this receptor binds is unknown. No base quality information exists; no much larger clone differs at one position.

This material consisted of CD4+ or CD8+ T cells sorted from blood, taken in a trial of the OX40 agonist ivuxolimab. This TCR was sampled from an adult with an advanced solid tumor such as melanoma, head and neck, liver or kidney cancer. The receptor chain draws on TRBV28 and TRBJ2-7, with TRBD1 identical over 11 junction bases. Here the CDR3 is given as CASSGQGAIYEQYF. Here is the DNA: TGTGCCAGCAGTGGACAGGGGGCTATCTACGAGCAGTACTTC.